A single sample gave rise to the 21 T cell receptor beta chains below, sequenced in a study of identical twins. A single record per CDR3 protein comes from TCRdb applying MiXCR to the 5' RACE reads. This sample has under 900,000 distinct CDR3 sequences, with about 12% found just once. This same sample was also taken into another study, of yellow fever vaccine responses in identical twins.

Sequenced: PBMCs. These receptors came from a woman between 18 and 30 years old in good health.

The rearrangement links TRBV3-1 to TRBJ1-1, with a tentative D call TRBD1 (5 bases). The V and J ends lost 5 bases and 0 bases respectively, with 19 bases between them. The CDR3 covers 17 residues. Germline CDR1 and CDR2: LGHDT and YNNKEL (reference sequence). CDR3 nucleotide sequence: TGTGCCAGCAGCTTAACAGGTGTTGGGACGTTGAACACTGAAGCTTTCTTT. As protein: CASSLTGVGTLNTEAFF.

V and J are TRBV20-1 and TRBJ2-1; 8 bases map to TRBD1. The CDR3 is 14 residues long. J was trimmed by 5 bases and V by 1 base; bases with no gene match: 4. Germline CDR1 is DFQATT and CDR2 is SNEGSKA (reference sequence). The CDR3 bases are TGCAGTGCTAGAGCCGGGACAGGCGACAATGAGCAGTTCTTC. Translation gives CSARAGTGDNEQFF.

This clonotype occurred many times. The chain joins TRBV10-3 to TRBJ1-1, with 7 bases that match TRBD1. Trimming removed 5 bases from V and 2 bases from J; junction bases left unmatched: 8. The CDR3 contains 15 residues. CDR1 is ENHRY, CDR2 SYGVKD, per germline. CDR3 sequence (DNA): TGTGCCATCAGTCAGCAACGACAGGGAAACACTGAAGCTTTCTTT. This sequence encodes CAISQQRQGNTEAFF.

The CDR3 protein is CASSLQGPQNSPLHF. DNA of the CDR3: TGTGCCAGCAGTTTACAGGGTCCGCAGAATTCACCCCTCCACTTT. V and J are TRBV27 and TRBJ1-6; possible D gene TRBD1, 5 bases. Germline V gene lookup returns CDR1 MNHEY and CDR2 SMNVEV (reference sequence). The CDR3 is 15 amino acids. Trimming removed 2 bases from V and 7 bases from J, with 12 bases in between.

This clonotype was counted between two and nine times. V gene TRBV12-3 or TRBV12-4 combines with J gene TRBJ2-1; 11 nucleotides line up with TRBD2. This CDR3 has 13 residues. With 7 bases clipped from V and 9 bases from J, the junction kept 5 bases outside the gene matches. In nucleotides, the CDR3 is TGTGCCAGCACTTTCGGACTAGCGGGTGAGCAGTTCTTC. It encodes CASTFGLAGEQFF.

The V and J genes are TRBV5-6 and TRBJ2-5, with a weak D call TRBD2 (6 bases). V was cut by 4 bases and J by 7 bases, with 11 bases left in between. This CDR3 region has 12 residues. Germline values: CDR1 SGHDT, CDR2 YYEEEE. CDR3 residues: CASSHGLPTQYF. CDR3 coding DNA: TGTGCCAGCAGCCACGGACTACCGACCCAGTACTTC.

This clonotype occurred a few times. The chain employs TRBV7-2 and TRBJ2-1; the D is unclear. CDR3 length: 12 amino acids. Per germline, CDR1 SGHTA and CDR2 FQGNSA. Between the trimmed V and J ends, which lost 2 bases and 10 bases, there was a span of 9 bases. The CDR3 region is CASSLNRVEQFF. For the CDR3, the DNA is TGTGCCAGCAGCTTAAATCGGGTCGAGCAGTTCTTC.

Worth noting for this clonotype: The CDR3 does not end in the conserved phenylalanine or tryptophan, so this is likely a read error. V is TRBV18 and J is TRBJ2-2; tentative D call: TRBD1 (6 bases). CDR1 KGHSH and CDR2 LQKENI come from the germline V gene. Trimming took 5 bases from V and 4 from J, leaving 14 bases between them. CDR3 length equals 15 residues. CDR3 DNA sequence: TGTGCCAGCTCATTCAGTACAGGGCCCACCGGGGAGCTGTTTCTT. Translation gives CASSFSTGPTGELFL.

This clonotype turned up a few times. The genes are TRBV6-2 or TRBV6-3 and TRBJ2-1; D is uncertain. Trimming took off 1 base at V and 5 bases at J, with 9 bases between the two ends. In germline, CDR1 is MNHEY, CDR2 SVGEGT. The CDR3 covers 14 residues. The CDR3 is CASSYLRTNNEQFF. Written as DNA, the CDR3 is TGTGCCAGCAGTTACTTGCGGACCAACAATGAGCAGTTCTTC.

This clonotype was found a few times. V is TRBV10-3 and J is TRBJ2-3; D is tentatively TRBD1 or TRBD2 (5 bases each). V was trimmed by 9 bases and J by 0 bases, leaving 13 bases between them. Germline CDR1 reads ENHRY; CDR2 reads SYGVKD. This CDR3 is built from 14 residues. CDR3 sequence reads: CAINSRGSTDTQYF. DNA of the CDR3: TGTGCCATTAACTCCCGGGGCAGCACAGATACGCAGTATTTT.

Only a few counts were recorded for this clonotype. V and J are TRBV19 and TRBJ1-2, with 7 nucleotides matching TRBD1. The V gene's germline CDR1 is LNHDA and CDR2 SQIVND (reference sequence). This CDR3 has 15 amino acids. V was clipped by 5 bases and J by 4 bases; unmatched bases: 10. The CDR3 protein is CASSLGQLLLYGYTF. CDR3 DNA sequence: TGTGCCAGTAGTCTGGGACAGTTACTCCTCTATGGCTACACCTTC.

V is TRBV5-1 and J is TRBJ1-5; D ambiguous. This CDR3 is built from 15 residues. Germline V gene data show CDR1 as SGHRS and CDR2 as YFSETQ. Between the trimmed V and J ends, which lost 0 bases and 8 bases, there was a span of 15 bases. CDR3 in amino acids: CASSLADPWREPQHF. Written as DNA, the CDR3 is TGCGCCAGCAGCTTGGCGGACCCCTGGAGGGAGCCCCAGCATTTT.

This clonotype has just a few counts. This chain connects TRBV29-1 to TRBJ1-4; no clear D. The germline gives CDR1 SQVTM, CDR2 ANQGSEA. The CDR3 runs to 13 residues. Trimming removed 7 bases at V and 7 bases at J, with 16 bases between. The CDR3 here is CSAVMGGVEKLFF. The CDR3 nucleotides are TGCAGCGCTGTCATGGGCGGGGTTGAAAAACTGTTTTTT.

Ten or more counts support this clonotype. The chain uses TRBV7-9 and TRBJ2-3; D is unclear. Germline V lookup: CDR1 SEHNR, CDR2 FQNEAQ (reference sequence). V was shortened by 1 base and J by 5 bases, with 10 bases between the two germline ends. CDR3 length: 14 amino acids. CDR3 amino acids: CASSLGGFGDTQYF. The DNA for the CDR3 is TGTGCCAGCAGCTTAGGAGGTTTTGGAGATACGCAGTATTTT.

This clonotype turned up a few times. The chain combines TRBV4-1 with TRBJ1-5; D gene ambiguous. Trimming shortened V by 0 bases and J by 3 bases, and 15 bases separated the two germline ends. CDR3 length: 17 residues. Germline CDR1 reads MGHRA; CDR2 reads YSYEKL. In DNA, the CDR3 is TGCGCCAGCAGCCAAGATCCCGGGAGGGCCTACAATCAGCCCCAGCATTTT. Its protein is CASSQDPGRAYNQPQHF.

The V and J genes are TRBV5-1 and TRBJ2-7; 8 nucleotides line up with TRBD2. This CDR3 contains 14 residues. Germline CDR1 and CDR2: SGHRS and YFSETQ. V lost 5 bases and J lost 0; bases outside the gene matches: 4. CDR3 protein: CASRREGYSYEQYF. The DNA of the CDR3 is TGCGCCAGCAGACGGGAGGGTTACTCCTACGAGCAGTACTTC.

J is TRBJ2-4 and V is TRBV20-1; D is uncertain. V dropped 6 bases and J dropped 5 bases, with 11 bases sitting between them. The CDR3 spans 12 residues. Germline CDR1 is DFQATT and CDR2 is SNEGSKA (reference sequence). The CDR3: CSAKRAENIQYF. The CDR3 DNA sequence: TGCAGTGCCAAAAGGGCCGAAAACATTCAGTACTTC.

This chain connects TRBV10-3 to TRBJ2-1, with 8 bases matching TRBD2. The V segment lost 2 bases and the J segment 4 bases; nucleotides outside the gene matches: 4. This CDR3 is built from 15 residues. CDR1 and CDR2 from the germline V gene are ENHRY and SYGVKD. The CDR3 sequence is CAISEREGLYNEQFF. The CDR3 DNA reads as TGTGCCATCAGTGAGCGGGAGGGCTTATACAATGAGCAGTTCTTC.

This clonotype has just a few counts. The chain links TRBV20-1 to TRBJ2-1; D possibly corresponds to TRBD2 (6 bases). CDR1 and CDR2 (germline): DFQATT, SNEGSKA (reference sequence). The CDR3 consists of 13 residues. The V end was cut by 5 bases, the J end by 4 bases, with 12 bases between. The CDR3, as DNA: TGCAGTGCTGACCGACTAGGTTACAATGAGCAGTTCTTC. It specifies CSADRLGYNEQFF.

This clonotype was recorded a few times. The chain carries TRBV7-2 and TRBJ1-2; D not resolved. The germline gives CDR1 SGHTA, CDR2 FQGNSA. This CDR3 is 13 amino acids long. Trimming took off 5 bases at V and 4 bases at J, with 11 bases between the two ends. This chain's CDR3 is CASSPALGYGYTF. The CDR3, as DNA: TGTGCCAGCAGCCCGGCCCTAGGCTATGGCTACACCTTC.

This rearrangement joins TRBV6-1 to TRBJ2-3; no firm D call. The CDR3 is 17 residues long. Between the trimmed V and J ends, which lost 0 bases and 2 bases, there was a span of 15 bases. The germline V gene has CDR1 MNHNS and CDR2 SASEGT. Here the CDR3 reads CASSEAFTEFYTDTQYF. For the CDR3, the DNA is TGTGCCAGCAGTGAAGCTTTCACCGAATTCTACACAGATACGCAGTATTTT.